This TCR beta chain was sequenced in a study of T cell repertoires in cytomegalovirus infection. This clonotype was recorded at least ten times. In germline, CDR1 is MDHEN, CDR2 SYDVKM. The ends lost 3 bases at V and 2 bases at J; junction bases unmatched: 8. The CDR3 spans 18 residues. Each CDR3 protein is one row after TCRdb ran MiXCR on the reads. The sample contains 130,000 or so distinct CDR3 sequences, 5.5% to 8% of which appear only once. The clonotype was recovered from a human donor in good health (CMV status not recorded). Some clones in this sample may be carry-over from other donors' samples. Sequencing input: PBMCs. The chain employs TRBV28 and TRBJ2-3; 13 nucleotides align to TRBD2. CDR3 residues: CASSFLGTSGTHTDTQYF. The CDR3, as DNA: TGTGCCAGCAGTTTCTTAGGGACTAGCGGGACTCACACAGATACGCAGTATTTT.